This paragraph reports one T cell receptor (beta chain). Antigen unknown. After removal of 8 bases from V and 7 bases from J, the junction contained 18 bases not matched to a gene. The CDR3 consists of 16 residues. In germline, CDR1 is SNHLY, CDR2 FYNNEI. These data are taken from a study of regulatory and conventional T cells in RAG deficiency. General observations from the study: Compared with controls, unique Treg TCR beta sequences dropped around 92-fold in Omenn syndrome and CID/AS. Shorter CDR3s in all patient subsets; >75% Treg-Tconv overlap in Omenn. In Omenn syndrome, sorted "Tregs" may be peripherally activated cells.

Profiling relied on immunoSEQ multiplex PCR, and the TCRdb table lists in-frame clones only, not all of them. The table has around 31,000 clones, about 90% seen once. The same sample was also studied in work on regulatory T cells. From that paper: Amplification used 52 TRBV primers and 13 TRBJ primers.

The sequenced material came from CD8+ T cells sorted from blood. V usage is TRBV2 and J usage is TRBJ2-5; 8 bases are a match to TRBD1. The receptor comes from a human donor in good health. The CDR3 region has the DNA TGTGCCAGCCTGGCTAGGGGACAGGCATCGTGGGGGACCCAGTACTTC. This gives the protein CASLARGQASWGTQYF.